This T cell receptor (beta chain) was recorded in a study of T-cell memory formation after mild COVID-19. Study context: Largely, the TCR clusters proved donor specific.

Each CDR3 protein is one row after TCRdb ran MiXCR on the 5' RACE reads. The sample gives hundreds of thousands of distinct CDR3 sequences, approximately 21% of which show up once; under 8.5% is in the top ten. The TCR comes from an adult woman who had mild COVID-19 (a few samples of this study predate the infection). Cell type and time point are not known. The specimen was PBMCs or a T cell subset sorted from them (not recorded which).

DNA for the CDR3: TGTGCCAGCAGCTTATTAAACCTTCATGTGTTCTTC. Protein sequence: CASSLLNLHVFF. This chain connects TRBV7-9 to TRBJ2-1; D unclear. This CDR3 is 12 amino acids long. Germline V gene lookup returns CDR1 SEHNR and CDR2 FQNEAQ (reference sequence). V lost 2 bases, J lost 15 bases, and 14 bases lay in between.